These 20 T cell receptor beta chains were all obtained from the same sample, sequenced in a study of graft-versus-host responses after intestinal transplantation. The assay was immunoSEQ multiplex PCR, and TCRdb's table has in-frame clones only and misses some. The data contain more than 20,000 clones, around four fifths of them seen just once; the ten biggest clones take up 0.95% to 1.2%. The specimen comprised PBMCs, sampled almost 29 days after intestinal transplant. The receptor source for this set is a human patient who received an intestinal transplant, so some T cells may come from the graft donor.

The chain combines TRBV28 with TRBJ2-4; TRBD2 matches 7 bases. V was clipped by 3 bases and J by 3 bases; unmatched bases: 2. This CDR3 has 14 amino acids. CDR1 and CDR2 (germline): MDHEN, SYDVKM. Here the CDR3 reads CASSFGGNKNIQYF. DNA for the CDR3: TGTGCCAGCAGTTTCGGGGGGAACAAAAACATTCAGTACTTC.

This sequence joins TRBV21-1 and TRBJ2-1; the table calls TRBD2, which could not be checked here. TRBV21-1 is deemed a pseudogene. This CDR3 comprises 17 residues. The CDR3 coding sequence is TGTGCCAGCAGCACCGAAAAACCGGGAGATTGTCACAATGAGCAGTTCTTC. Translation gives CASSTEKPGDCHNEQFF.

This chain joins TRBV30 and TRBJ1-1; D ambiguous. This CDR3 contains 12 residues. Germline lookup yields CDR1 GTSNPN and CDR2 SVGIG (reference sequence). With 2 bases removed from V and 1 base from J, the gap between germline ends came to 5 bases. The CDR3 DNA is TGTGCCTGGAGTTGGGGGAACACTGAAGCTTTCTTT. It specifies CAWSWGNTEAFF.

This sequence joins TRBV11-2 and TRBJ2-3; TRBD2 is a possible D gene (5 bases). The V end lost 2 bases, the J end lost 3 bases, and 12 bases lay between the germline ends. Germline values: CDR1 SGHAT, CDR2 FQNNGV. CDR3 length: 15 amino acids. CDR3 coding DNA: TGTGCCAGCAGCTTAATACTAGGGAGAACAGATACGCAGTATTTT. Translated, it gives CASSLILGRTDTQYF.

The rearrangement uses TRBV2 and TRBJ2-7; perhaps TRBD1 as D (6 bases). Trimming removed 5 bases from V and 6 bases from J, with 11 bases in between. Germline CDR1 is SNHLY and CDR2 is FYNNEI. The CDR3 is 12 residues long. CDR3 DNA sequence: TGTGCCAGCAGTTCAGGGGCGGGCGAGCAGTACTTC. This gives the protein CASSSGAGEQYF.

The V call is TRBV7-9, the J call TRBJ2-6, with D unclear. Per germline, CDR1 SEHNR and CDR2 FQNEAQ (reference sequence). V was pared by 1 base and J by 0 bases, with 10 bases between. This CDR3 region has 17 residues. The CDR3 here is CASSLVLGNSGANVLTF. Written as DNA, the CDR3 is TGTGCCAGCAGCTTAGTTCTGGGTAACTCTGGGGCCAACGTCCTGACTTTC.

The V and J genes are TRBV4-1 and TRBJ2-1; 10 bases are shared with TRBD2. Per the germline V gene, CDR1 is MGHRA and CDR2 is YSYEKL. CDR3 length: 17 residues. V was pared by 0 bases and J by 2 bases, with 4 bases of the junction left unmatched. CDR3 sequence (DNA): TGCGCCAGCAGCCAAGATCGGCTAGCGGGAGCCTACAATGAGCAGTTCTTC. The encoded protein is CASSQDRLAGAYNEQFF.

This chain links TRBV9 with TRBJ2-2; 9 nucleotides agree with TRBD1. Germline V gene data show CDR1 as SGDLS and CDR2 as YYNGEE. The CDR3 totals 16 residues. With 1 base clipped from V and 5 bases from J, the junction kept 6 bases outside the gene matches. CDR3 in amino acids: CASSVLQGASTGELFF. The DNA of the CDR3 is TGTGCCAGCAGCGTACTACAGGGGGCGAGTACCGGGGAGCTGTTTTTT.

This clone was seen just once. V is TRBV7-9 and J is TRBJ1-1; D is unclear. V was clipped by 1 base and J by 4 bases, with 13 bases between them. In germline, CDR1 is SEHNR, CDR2 FQNEAQ (reference sequence). This CDR3 contains 15 residues. As DNA, the CDR3 is TGTGCCAGCAGCTTAGTTCGGGGAGGTGTCACTGAAGCTTTCTTT. This encodes CASSLVRGGVTEAFF.

Written as DNA, the CDR3 is TGTGCCAGCAGCCCCACTAATGGCAGGTATACTACTGGCTACACCTTC. Translation gives CASSPTNGRYTTGYTF. The rearrangement joins TRBV7-9 to TRBJ1-2; D remains unclear. Germline values: CDR1 SEHNR, CDR2 FQNEAQ (reference sequence). V gave up 5 bases and J gave up 7 bases, with 23 bases separating them. This CDR3 is built from 16 residues.

J is TRBJ2-7 and V is TRBV29-1; either TRBD1 or TRBD2 may fit D (5 bases each). The CDR3 totals 11 residues. The germline V and J ends were trimmed by 5 bases and 2 bases, with 7 bases remaining between them. Germline V lookup: CDR1 SQVTM, CDR2 ANQGSEA. CDR3 amino acids: CSVRDPYEQYF. In DNA form, the CDR3 reads TGCAGCGTTAGGGACCCCTACGAGCAGTACTTC.

The chain joins TRBV5-1 to TRBJ2-5, with 7 bases fitting TRBD2. There are 14 residues in the CDR3. Per the germline V gene, CDR1 is SGHRS and CDR2 is YFSETQ. Germline trimming cut 1 base from V and 5 bases from J; bases unmatched to any gene: 5. The DNA for the CDR3 is TGCGCCAGCAGCTTGCATGCGGGGGTGGAGACCCAGTACTTC. It is translated as CASSLHAGVETQYF.

This clone was seen a handful of times. The rearrangement uses TRBV5-8 and TRBJ2-2; 11 positions match TRBD1. The germline CDR1 and CDR2 sequences are SGHTS and YDEGEE. Germline trimming cut 9 bases from V and 6 bases from J; bases unmatched to any gene: 10. This CDR3 is built from 15 residues. This chain's CDR3 is CANLPGQGVSGELFF. CDR3 nucleotide sequence: TGTGCCAATCTCCCGGGACAGGGGGTCTCCGGGGAGCTGTTTTTT. The full variable domain, rest sourced from reference TRBV5-8 and TRBJ2-2, is EAGVTQSPTHLIKTRGQQATLRCSPISGHTSVYWYQQALGLGLQFLLWYDEGEERNRGNFPPRFSGRQFPNYSSELNVNALELEDSALYLCANLPGQGVSGELFFGEGSRLTVL.

The J gene is TRBJ2-7, the V gene TRBV7-9; tentatively, D is TRBD1 or TRBD2 (6 bases each). V shed 5 bases and J shed 7 bases, with 18 bases lying between them. The CDR3 is made up of 14 amino acids. Germline CDR1 SEHNR, CDR2 FQNEAQ (reference sequence). CDR3 residues: CASSPHPTGGEQYF. In DNA, the CDR3 is TGTGCCAGCAGCCCCCACCCGACAGGAGGGGAGCAGTACTTC.

This chain joins TRBV29-1 and TRBJ2-1, with 13 nucleotides matching TRBD2. The CDR3 sequence is 16 residues long. Unmatched junction bases numbered 9, after V lost 7 bases and J lost 3 bases. The germline V gene encodes CDR1 SQVTM and CDR2 ANQGSEA. For the CDR3, the DNA is TGCAGCGGGGTTGACGGGACTAGCGGGATCTACAATGAGCAGTTCTTC. Encoded protein: CSGVDGTSGIYNEQFF.

This clone was counted between two and nine times. The chain has TRBV5-8 and TRBJ1-3; D uncertain. V was cut by 2 bases and J by 9 bases, with 15 bases left in between. This CDR3 spans 14 amino acids. Germline values: CDR1 SGHTS, CDR2 YDEGEE. The CDR3 region is CASSFRVSGATIYF. The CDR3 nucleotides read TGTGCCAGCAGCTTTCGGGTGTCAGGCGCCACCATATATTTT. Complete variable domain (other parts from reference TRBV5-8 and TRBJ1-3): EAGVTQSPTHLIKTRGQQATLRCSPISGHTSVYWYQQALGLGLQFLLWYDEGEERNRGNFPPRFSGRQFPNYSSELNVNALELEDSALYLCASSFRVSGATIYFGEGSWLTVV.

The chain links TRBV11-1 to TRBJ2-5; TRBD2 is a possible D gene (5 bases). Trimming shortened V by 6 bases and J by 5 bases, and 16 bases separated the two germline ends. This CDR3 comprises 14 residues. Germline assignment: CDR1 SGHAT and CDR2 FQDESV (reference sequence). This chain's CDR3 is CASSFLLDGETQYF. The CDR3 DNA is TGTGCCAGCAGTTTCTTACTAGATGGTGAGACCCAGTACTTC. Combining the CDR3 with reference TRBV11-1 and TRBJ2-5 gives the whole variable domain EAEVAQSPRYKITEKSQAVAFWCDPISGHATLYWYRQILGQGPELLVQFQDESVVDDSQLPKDRFSAERLKGVDSTLKIQPAELGDSAMYLCASSFLLDGETQYFGPGTRLLVL.

This chain joins TRBV29-1 and TRBJ2-3; unclear D gene. V lost 3 bases, J lost 1 base, and 8 bases lay in between. This CDR3 spans 13 amino acids. Germline lookup yields CDR1 SQVTM and CDR2 ANQGSEA. CDR3 in DNA: TGCAGCGTTGAGGATCCAGGCACAGATACGCAGTATTTT. The encoded protein is CSVEDPGTDTQYF.

J is TRBJ2-3 and V is TRBV11-2; 10 bases agree with TRBD2. The CDR3 runs to 17 residues. Germline V gene sequence: CDR1 SGHAT, CDR2 FQNNGV. The V segment lost 3 bases and the J segment 6 bases; nucleotides outside the gene matches: 12. The CDR3 nucleotides are TGTGCCAGCAGCTTGGAACCTAGCGGGGGCCTAGGTGATACGCAGTATTTT. It is translated as CASSLEPSGGLGDTQYF.

The chain employs TRBV9 and TRBJ1-1; D is unresolved. The CDR3 sequence is 13 residues long. Germline CDR1 SGDLS, CDR2 YYNGEE. V was shortened by 1 base and J by 3 bases, with 7 bases between the two germline ends. The CDR3 bases are TGTGCCAGCAGCGTAACAGCAGACACTGAAGCTTTCTTT. The encoded protein is CASSVTADTEAFF.